This TCR beta chain was recovered during a study of a mutant IDH1 vaccine in newly diagnosed glioma listed by TCRdb under 2021. Regarding the study in general: Vaccination began 4-6 weeks after radiotherapy alone, or alongside temozolomide cycles in the chemotherapy-containing groups. Of the approximately 35 treated patients, around 62% were male and about 40% were female, and a mean age of approximately 40 years was recorded. Prior to enrollment, standard therapy consisting of radiotherapy alone, temozolomide alone, or radiochemotherapy with temozolomide had been administered to patients, with the combination being received by most patients. The week-35 safety follow-up took place at visit V12, and the week-47 end of study took place at visit V13. Six visits were used for peripheral blood collection: V03 (baseline), V05, V07, V10, V12 and V13. Longitudinal TCRB deep sequencing was performed for 20 to 25 treated patients wherever samples were available for exploratory analyses. The research as a whole found: No apparent relationship was observed between pseudoprogression and alterations in the top peripheral T cell clonotypes detected by TCRB sequencing. PBMC samples for TCRB deep sequencing were selected based on availability. Vaccine-induced immune responses across multiple MHC alleles were detected in over 85% of patients. The authors noted that analyses of patient blood samples could not be reproduced because of sample limitations.

The time point label on this specimen signifies: week 47, end of study. Each vaccine dose, consisting of 300 ug of a 20-mer mutant IDH1 peptide in Montanide, was administered subcutaneously with topical imiquimod. Eight vaccinations were administered to patients in weeks 1, 3, 5, 7, 11, 15, 19 and 23, corresponding to visits V03 through V10. Donors had newly diagnosed WHO grade 3 or 4 IDH1-mutant astrocytomas with loss of nuclear ATRX. The samples were drawn from NOA16, a multicentre, single-arm, open-label phase I trial in Germany that tested a mutant IDH1 peptide vaccine in humans for the first time. Genomic DNA for TCRB sequencing was extracted from EDTA blood using the DNeasy Blood and Tissue Kit. The receptor library was made with the immunoSEQ multiplex PCR assay. Rearranged TCR beta chain sequences were amplified with the hsTCRB Kit following the manufacturer's protocol. Sequencing of TCRB libraries was carried out on an Illumina MiSeq. The study's processing was this. Demultiplexing, trimming and gene mapping were performed with the kit vendor's proprietary platform. In TCRdb, the immuneACCESS table is reduced to in-frame sequences with V and J assigned. These tables do not hold every clone; where another copy was compared, an unresolved V gene accounts for under half, and the others remain unexplained. For V, J and clone size, that table is used; D and trimming come from the DNA. Here the sample has fewer than 95,000 clones; 81% occur a single time. The ten largest account for 4% to 5.5% of the sample.

This clone has a handful of counts. No cognate antigen has been identified for it. No base-level quality is on record; no much larger clone is a single base apart. Per the germline V gene, SQVTM is the CDR1 and ANQGSEA is the CDR2. Cut back by 4 bases and 5 bases, the V and J ends lie 5 bases apart. Measured from the cysteine to the phenylalanine, the CDR3 is 10 residues long. The entry retains the CDR3 DNA only, 30 bases that are in frame from base 1. This sequence uses TRBV29-1 and TRBJ1-1; no D gene can be assigned with confidence. The clonotype originates from a man aged 35 to 55 with glioma. The sample in question was PBMCs, obtained from a glioma patient whose treatment included an IDH1 peptide vaccine. DNA sequence: TGCAGCGTTGCGGATACTGAAGCTTTCTTT. This translates into CSVADTEAFF.